This T cell receptor beta chain is drawn from a study of cytomegalovirus exposure and HLA in healthy donors. The germline V gene has CDR1 SGHNT and CDR2 YENEEA. This CDR3 has 13 residues. Trimming took 5 bases from V and 3 from J, leaving 9 bases between them. The PCR contained 60 Vbeta and 13 Jbeta primers. TCRdb's table, derived via immunoSEQ multiplex PCR, lists solely in-frame clones and lacks some. The sample records 150,000 to 200,000 clones, around 70% being singletons. This clone was counted a few times. The source of this sequence is a man aged 18 to 30 in good health and CMV-seropositive. Sequenced sample: PBMCs. The J gene is TRBJ2-3, the V gene TRBV11-3; no firm D call. The CDR3 protein is CASSTRVTDTQYF. CDR3 nucleotides: TGTGCCAGCAGCACTCGGGTGACAGATACGCAGTATTTT.